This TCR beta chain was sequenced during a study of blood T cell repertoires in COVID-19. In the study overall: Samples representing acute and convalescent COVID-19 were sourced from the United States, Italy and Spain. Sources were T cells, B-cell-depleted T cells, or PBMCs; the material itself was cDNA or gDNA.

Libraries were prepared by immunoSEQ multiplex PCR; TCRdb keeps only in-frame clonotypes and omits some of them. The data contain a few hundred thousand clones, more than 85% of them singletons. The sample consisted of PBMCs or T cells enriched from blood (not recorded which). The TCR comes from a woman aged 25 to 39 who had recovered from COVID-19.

The CDR3 here is CASSFFLGGNSGELFF. DNA for the CDR3: TGTGCCAGCAGCTTTTTTCTTGGAGGGAATTCCGGGGAGCTGTTTTTT. This chain joins TRBV11-3 and TRBJ2-2; D is possibly TRBD2 (6 bases). CDR1 SGHNT and CDR2 YENEEA come from the germline V gene. This CDR3 region has 16 residues. V was shortened by 3 bases and J by 6 bases, with 17 bases between the two germline ends.